Below are 31 T cell receptor beta chains sequenced from a single sample in a study of graft-versus-host responses after intestinal transplantation. No antigen has been assigned to these receptors. This table comes from immunoSEQ multiplex PCR, and its TCRdb copy is limited to in-frame clones, with some not included. The top ten hold roughly 18% of the sample, which has tens of thousands of clones, about 86% seen once. This material consisted of unstimulated CD8+ T cells sorted from spleen or lymph node cells, taken before intestinal transplant. The source is a human donor who received an intestinal transplant.

The chain has TRBV27 and TRBJ2-7; 9 bases are a match to TRBD1. V shed 2 bases and J 4 bases; nucleotides not matched to a gene: 3. The CDR3 has 14 amino acids. CDR1 and CDR2 from the germline V gene are MNHEY and SMNVEV (reference sequence). The CDR3 region is CASSLPGQGYEQYF. CDR3 coding DNA: TGTGCCAGCAGTTTACCGGGACAGGGTTACGAGCAGTACTTC.

This chain links TRBV11-2 with TRBJ2-7; 7 bases align to TRBD2. V dropped 3 bases and J dropped 2; count of bases not matched to a gene: 4. The germline gives CDR1 SGHAT, CDR2 FQNNGV. This CDR3 is 14 amino acids long. CDR3 region: CASSFGGSTYEQYF. The CDR3 coding sequence is TGTGCCAGCAGCTTTGGCGGGAGCACCTACGAGCAGTACTTC.

This rearrangement joins TRBV27 to TRBJ2-7; TRBD2 matches 11 bases. V lost 5 bases to trimming and J lost 6 bases; unmatched junction nucleotides: 6. Germline CDR1 is MNHEY and CDR2 is SMNVEV (reference sequence). The CDR3 spans 14 residues. CDR3 nucleotide sequence: TGTGCCAGCAGTCCCGGTACTAGCGGGGGCGAGCAGTACTTC. Protein: CASSPGTSGGEQYF.

The chain is built from TRBV5-6 and TRBJ1-4; the D gene is possibly TRBD1 (6 bases). With 5 bases removed from V and 0 bases from J, the gap between germline ends came to 14 bases. This CDR3 has 16 amino acids. Germline V gene lookup returns CDR1 SGHDT and CDR2 YYEEEE. The CDR3, as DNA: TGTGCCAGCAGGCTCGGCTCAGGGGCAACTAATGAAAAACTGTTTTTT. Its protein is CASRLGSGATNEKLFF.

Only one count was recorded for this clone. This chain connects TRBV30 to TRBJ2-1; 8 positions agree with TRBD2. The V gene end was trimmed by 0 bases and the J gene end by 10 bases; junction bases not matched to a gene: 2. Germline V gene data show CDR1 as GTSNPN and CDR2 as SVGIG (reference sequence). The CDR3 is made up of 12 amino acids. The DNA of the CDR3 is TGTGCCTGGAGTGTTGCGGGAGGCGAGCAGTTCTTC. Its protein product is CAWSVAGGEQFF.

The chain combines TRBV29-1 with TRBJ2-7, with D tentatively TRBD1 (5 bases). This CDR3 is built from 13 residues. Deletions cut 4 bases from V and 2 bases from J, with 12 bases between. Germline V lookup: CDR1 SQVTM, CDR2 ANQGSEA. The CDR3 here is CSVGPGFPYEQYF. The CDR3 coding sequence is TGCAGCGTTGGACCAGGGTTCCCCTACGAGCAGTACTTC.

The chain has TRBV30 and TRBJ2-7; TRBD1 aligns across 8 bases. The V gene's germline CDR1 is GTSNPN and CDR2 SVGIG (reference sequence). With 3 bases clipped from V and 2 bases from J, the junction kept 6 bases outside the gene matches. The CDR3 is 14 amino acids. DNA of the CDR3: TGTGCCTGGAGCCACGCGGGACAGGCCTACGAGCAGTACTTC. Amino acid sequence: CAWSHAGQAYEQYF.

The V gene is TRBV28, the J gene TRBJ1-2; 8 bases match TRBD1. The ends lost 6 bases at V and 7 bases at J; junction bases unmatched: 10. The CDR3 has 14 amino acids. Germline assignment: CDR1 MDHEN and CDR2 SYDVKM. The CDR3 spells CASRYFGQGFGYTF. CDR3 DNA: TGTGCCAGCAGATATTTTGGACAGGGCTTTGGCTACACCTTC.

The gene calls are TRBV7-9 and TRBJ2-3; TRBD1 matches at 7 bases. This CDR3 is 16 amino acids long. With 5 bases clipped from V and 0 bases from J, the junction kept 8 bases outside the gene matches. Germline CDR1 is SEHNR and CDR2 is FQNEAQ (reference sequence). The CDR3 protein is CASSNEQGLSTDTQYF. In nucleotides, the CDR3 is TGTGCCAGCAGCAATGAACAGGGGCTCAGCACAGATACGCAGTATTTT.

This rearrangement joins TRBV29-1 to TRBJ1-1, with D possibly matching TRBD1 (5 bases). CDR1 and CDR2 from the germline V gene are SQVTM and ANQGSEA. V was shortened by 3 bases and J by 4 bases, with 15 bases between the two germline ends. CDR3 length: 14 residues. DNA of the CDR3: TGCAGCGTTGAGCCCGAGAGGGGAGGCACTGAAGCTTTCTTT. Protein sequence: CSVEPERGGTEAFF.

Only one count was recorded for this clone. The chain has TRBV11-2 and TRBJ2-7; no definite D call. The CDR3 has 13 residues. Trimming shortened V by 1 base and J by 3 bases, and 7 bases separated the two germline ends. Germline loops: CDR1 SGHAT, CDR2 FQNNGV. The CDR3 sequence: CASSLAYRYEQYF. In DNA form, the CDR3 reads TGTGCCAGCAGCTTAGCCTATCGCTACGAGCAGTACTTC.

This chain uses TRBV11-2 with TRBJ2-5; 12 bases map to TRBD2. J was trimmed by 5 bases and V by 6 bases; bases with no gene match: 7. The germline gives CDR1 SGHAT, CDR2 FQNNGV. CDR3 length: 15 residues. CDR3 residues: CASSRTSGALETQYF. The CDR3 region has the DNA TGTGCCAGCAGTCGGACTAGCGGGGCTCTGGAGACCCAGTACTTC.

The chain employs TRBV6-4 and TRBJ2-1; no definite D call. Trimming removed 4 bases from V and 4 bases from J, with 14 bases in between. Per the germline V gene, CDR1 is MRHNA and CDR2 is SNTAGT. This CDR3 is 15 amino acids long. DNA of the CDR3: TGTGCCAGCAGTGCTCGGCTAGTGGGTTACAATGAGCAGTTCTTC. Amino acids: CASSARLVGYNEQFF.

Remarks on this clone: The junction does not match germline at one end; this may be a read error. This chain joins TRBV28 and TRBJ1-2; 7 nucleotides line up with TRBD1. Germline loops: CDR1 MDHEN, CDR2 SYDVKM. This CDR3 comprises 16 residues. Written as DNA, the CDR3 is TGTACCAGCAGTTTGGGGGACAGCCGGTTAGACTATGGCTACACCTTC. Encoded protein: CTSSLGDSRLDYGYTF.

The V and J genes are TRBV29-1 and TRBJ1-2; D is ambiguous. V was trimmed by 0 bases and J by 10 bases, leaving 12 bases between them. The CDR3 is 12 amino acids. Germline CDR1 reads SQVTM; CDR2 reads ANQGSEA. CDR3 nucleotides: TGCAGCGTTGAAGAGGCAGGTGGCATCTACACCTTC. It specifies CSVEEAGGIYTF.

The CDR3 bases are TGTGCCACCAGCGAACGACAGGGTAACACCGGGGAGCTGTTTTTT. Its translation is CATSERQGNTGELFF. The chain has TRBV15 and TRBJ2-2; TRBD1 agrees at 7 bases. CDR3 length equals 15 residues. CDR1 is LNHNV and CDR2 is YYDKDF in the germline V gene (reference sequence). Trimming cost V 5 bases and J 2 bases; bases outside gene matches: 5.

The sample holds one count of this clone. The J gene is TRBJ2-7, the V gene TRBV28; 10 bases agree with TRBD2. Germline V CDR1 and CDR2: MDHEN, SYDVKM. After removal of 6 bases from V and 2 bases from J, the junction contained 10 bases not matched to a gene. This CDR3 region has 16 residues. CDR3 coding DNA: TGTGCCAGCAGCCCCTCCGAGCTAGCGGGGGCCTACGAGCAGTACTTC. Its protein is CASSPSELAGAYEQYF.

V and J are TRBV7-9 and TRBJ2-7; D gene unclear. V was shortened by 0 bases and J by 4 bases, with 13 bases between the two germline ends. CDR1 and CDR2 (germline): SEHNR, FQNEAQ (reference sequence). The CDR3 is 15 residues long. The CDR3 loop is CASSLALGLAYEQYF. As DNA, the CDR3 is TGTGCCAGCAGCTTAGCGCTTGGTTTAGCTTACGAGCAGTACTTC.

This clone showed up just once. The CDR3 protein is CASSGVGRDSQETQYF. CDR3 sequence (DNA): TGTGCCAGCAGTGGGGTAGGGCGGGACAGCCAAGAGACCCAGTACTTC. This sequence joins TRBV25-1 and TRBJ2-5, with D tentatively TRBD1 (7 bases). Trimming cost V 4 bases and J 1 base, with 16 bases left between them. Germline V CDR1 and CDR2: MGHDK, SYGVNS. This CDR3 is 16 amino acids long.

V gene TRBV6-1 combines with J gene TRBJ2-7; 8 bases are shared with TRBD1. Germline V lookup: CDR1 MNHNS, CDR2 SASEGT. The V and J ends lost 4 bases and 5 bases, in that order; junction bases with no gene match: 4. The CDR3 sequence is 13 residues long. The CDR3 sequence is CASSATGVHEQYF. The DNA for the CDR3 is TGTGCCAGCAGTGCGACAGGGGTCCACGAGCAGTACTTC.

This sequence joins TRBV28 and TRBJ2-7, with D unclear. Germline assignment: CDR1 MDHEN and CDR2 SYDVKM. Trimming left V 3 bases short and J 0 bases short, with 15 bases between. CDR3 length: 16 amino acids. In DNA, the CDR3 is TGTGCCAGCAGTTTTCACGGAGACCCTTCCTCCTACGAGCAGTACTTC. This sequence encodes CASSFHGDPSSYEQYF.

J is TRBJ2-1 and V is TRBV6-4; 9 nucleotides match TRBD2. This CDR3 is built from 16 residues. V lost 0 bases to trimming and J lost 8 bases; unmatched junction nucleotides: 8. The germline V gene has CDR1 MRHNA and CDR2 SNTAGT. As DNA, the CDR3 is TGTGCCAGCAGTGACTCAGTGGCTAGCGGGACGGATGAGCAGTTCTTC. Translated: CASSDSVASGTDEQFF.

V usage is TRBV28 and J usage is TRBJ2-7, with TRBD2 as a possible D gene (5 bases). Germline CDR1 MDHEN, CDR2 SYDVKM. The CDR3 length is 13 residues. Trimming stripped 2 bases from V and 6 bases from J, with 11 bases between. The CDR3 loop reads CASSLSYRGEQYF. The CDR3 DNA reads as TGTGCCAGCAGTTTAAGTTATCGGGGCGAGCAGTACTTC.

The chain couples TRBV27 to TRBJ1-1; D gene ambiguous. The V end lost 4 bases, the J end lost 4 bases, and 13 bases lay between the germline ends. CDR1 is MNHEY, CDR2 SMNVEV, per germline (reference sequence). The CDR3 covers 14 residues. CDR3 DNA: TGTGCCAGCAGTTCCCCTCAGGTCCCCACTGAAGCTTTCTTT. It yields the protein CASSSPQVPTEAFF.

This clone was seen once. V usage is TRBV19 and J usage is TRBJ2-5; D unresolved. The CDR3 covers 14 residues. V was cut by 3 bases and J by 5 bases, with 13 bases left in between. Looked up from germline, CDR1 is LNHDA and CDR2 is SQIVND (reference sequence). DNA of the CDR3: TGTGCCAGTAGTATCTGGGCCGAGAGCGAGACCCAGTACTTC. Protein: CASSIWAESETQYF.

The V and J genes are TRBV7-9 and TRBJ2-7; 10 bases agree with TRBD2. The germline CDR1 and CDR2 sequences are SEHNR and FQNEAQ (reference sequence). The CDR3 is 15 amino acids. With 4 bases clipped from V and 5 bases from J, the junction kept 8 bases outside the gene matches. The CDR3 here is CASSSSGTSVHEQYF. For the CDR3, the DNA is TGTGCCAGCAGCTCCTCCGGGACTAGCGTACACGAGCAGTACTTC.

The chain recombines TRBV28 with TRBJ2-7; 7 positions agree with TRBD1. V was clipped by 3 bases and J by 2 bases; unmatched bases: 7. This CDR3 has 15 amino acids. Germline values: CDR1 MDHEN, CDR2 SYDVKM. DNA of the CDR3: TGTGCCAGCAGTTTGCTTACAGGGGCAGCCTACGAGCAGTACTTC. Translated, it gives CASSLLTGAAYEQYF.

The rearrangement uses TRBV28 and TRBJ2-7, with 9 bases lining up with TRBD1. The V gene's germline CDR1 is MDHEN and CDR2 SYDVKM. V lost 3 bases and J lost 1; bases outside the gene matches: 7. The CDR3 contains 16 residues. This chain's CDR3 is CASSFFGTGRSYEQYF. CDR3 in DNA: TGTGCCAGCAGTTTTTTCGGGACAGGGAGATCCTACGAGCAGTACTTC.

The chain carries TRBV27 and TRBJ1-5; D not certain. This CDR3 is 14 amino acids long. Trimming took 1 base from V and 0 from J, leaving 4 bases between them. Looked up from germline, CDR1 is MNHEY and CDR2 is SMNVEV (reference sequence). CDR3 nucleotides: TGTGCCAGCAGTTTATACAGTAGCAATCAGCCCCAGCATTTT. This gives the protein CASSLYSSNQPQHF.

J is TRBJ2-3 and V is TRBV27; 9 bases align to TRBD1. V shed 5 bases and J 1 base; nucleotides not matched to a gene: 7. Germline CDR1 and CDR2: MNHEY and SMNVEV (reference sequence). There are 16 residues in the CDR3. In DNA, the CDR3 is TGTGCCAGCAGTCTGGTAGGGGACAGGGGCACAGATACGCAGTATTTT. Protein: CASSLVGDRGTDTQYF.

The chain uses TRBV2 and TRBJ2-5; tentatively, D is TRBD2 (6 bases). V dropped 4 bases and J dropped 0 bases, with 12 bases sitting between them. CDR1 and CDR2 from the germline V gene are SNHLY and FYNNEI. The CDR3 length is 15 residues. The CDR3 nucleotides read TGTGCCAGCAGTGCTAGGAGGGACCACCAAGAGACCCAGTACTTC. Amino acid sequence: CASSARRDHQETQYF.